Below, 30 T cell receptor beta chains from the same sample are listed, as sequenced in a study of T cells in Graves' hyperthyroidism and ophthalmopathy. There were TCR beta CDR3 regions amplified from RNA transcripts. Carried out on the TCR CDR3, a first-round RT-PCR used the HTBI primer set. From the multiplex PCR reads, TCRdb called clonotypes with MiXCR, one entry per CDR3 protein. The sample lists about 290,000 distinct CDR3 sequences; 13% were seen once. Material: blood. Source of these receptors: a woman aged 30 to 39 with Graves' hyperthyroidism that later progressed to Graves' ophthalmopathy.

This clonotype was picked up many times. The chain combines TRBV29-1 with TRBJ1-1; maybe TRBD1 (6 bases). In germline, CDR1 is SQVTM, CDR2 ANQGSEA. The CDR3 sequence is 13 residues long. Trimming pared 2 bases from V and 0 bases from J, leaving 7 bases between. The CDR3 protein is CSVETGLNTEAFF. The CDR3, as DNA: TGCAGCGTTGAAACAGGGTTGAACACTGAAGCTTTCTTT. The full variable domain, with the rest looked up from reference TRBV29-1 and TRBJ1-1, is SAVISQKPSRDICQRGTSLTIQCQVDSQVTMMFWYRQQPGQSLTLIATANQGSEATYESGFVIDKFPISRPNLTFSTLTVSNMSPEDSSIYLCSVETGLNTEAFFGQGTRLTVV.

This clonotype was picked up many times. The chain has TRBV2 and TRBJ2-2, with D perhaps being TRBD1 or TRBD2 (5 bases each). Trimming pared 1 base from V and 2 bases from J, leaving 8 bases between. Germline-derived CDR1 and CDR2 are SNHLY and FYNNEI. CDR3 length equals 15 residues. The DNA for the CDR3 is TGTGCCAGCAGTGAAGTGGGGGTAAACACCGGGGAGCTGTTTTTT. Translating gives CASSEVGVNTGELFF.

At least ten counts were recorded for this clonotype. V gene TRBV28 combines with J gene TRBJ2-7, with 8 bases that match TRBD1. The CDR3 is 13 residues long. Germline V gene lookup returns CDR1 MDHEN and CDR2 SYDVKM. After removal of 8 bases from V and 6 bases from J, the junction contained 9 bases not matched to a gene. CDR3 protein: CASRDRPSGEQYF. CDR3 DNA sequence: TGTGCCAGCCGGGACAGGCCTTCTGGCGAGCAGTACTTC.

This clonotype was found many times. The chain is built from TRBV18 and TRBJ2-1; 10 positions match TRBD2. The CDR3 length is 16 residues. The J segment lost 4 bases and the V segment lost 3 bases, leaving 6 bases of the junction unmatched. Germline V gene lookup returns CDR1 KGHSH and CDR2 LQKENI. DNA of the CDR3: TGTGCCAGCTCACCTTCTAGCGGGAGAGTGTACAATGAGCAGTTCTTC. Translation gives CASSPSSGRVYNEQFF.

The chain employs TRBV28 and TRBJ2-6, with a possible D match to TRBD2 (6 bases). Germline V gene sequence: CDR1 MDHEN, CDR2 SYDVKM. The CDR3 consists of 17 residues. V lost 5 bases to trimming and J lost 0 bases, with 14 bases between them. The CDR3 reads CASSAGTSNSGANVLTF. The CDR3 nucleotides read TGTGCCAGCAGTGCCGGGACTTCCAACTCTGGGGCCAACGTCCTGACTTTC.

The genes are TRBV19 and TRBJ1-5, with D possibly being TRBD1 (6 bases). In germline, CDR1 is LNHDA, CDR2 SQIVND (reference sequence). The CDR3 runs 10 residues. The V and J ends lost 8 bases and 7 bases respectively, with 6 bases between them. The CDR3 DNA follows: TGTGCCAGTGGGGGCCAGCCCCAGCATTTT. It encodes CASGGQPQHF.

This clonotype was observed a few times. This chain links TRBV28 with TRBJ2-2; TRBD1 matches 8 bases. Germline CDR1 reads MDHEN; CDR2 reads SYDVKM. The J segment lost 4 bases and the V segment lost 6 bases, leaving 7 bases of the junction unmatched. This CDR3 contains 15 residues. In nucleotides, the CDR3 is TGTGCCAGCAGCCACCGGACAGGGAGCACCGGGGAGCTGTTTTTT. Its translation is CASSHRTGSTGELFF.

This clonotype showed up just a few times. This rearrangement joins TRBV19 to TRBJ1-4; the match to TRBD1 covers 8 bases. Germline loops: CDR1 LNHDA, CDR2 SQIVND (reference sequence). The CDR3 length is 12 residues. CDR3 sequence (DNA): TGTATTTGGGGACAGGACGGTGAAAAACTGTTTTTT. Its protein product is CIWGQDGEKLFF.

This clonotype was found many times. DNA of the CDR3: TGTGCCAGCAGTTTGTCAGGGGATACGCAGTATTTT. Its translation is CASSLSGDTQYF. The chain uses TRBV7-3 and TRBJ2-3; D possibly corresponds to TRBD1 (5 bases). The germline gives CDR1 SGHTA, CDR2 FQGTGA. The V gene lost 6 bases and the J gene lost 6 bases, with 10 bases spanning the gap. The CDR3 runs 12 residues.

Comments on this clonotype: Just one base apart from a much larger clone, this may be a read error. The V gene is TRBV20-1, the J gene TRBJ2-1, with 14 bases aligning to TRBD2. With the DNA end fitting TRBJ2-7 better, the J assignment may be wrong. Germline V gene data show CDR1 as DFQATT and CDR2 as SNEGSKA (reference sequence). The CDR3 is 16 residues long. CDR3 sequence (DNA): TGCAGTGCCGGACTAGCGGGAGGCAGGGGCTACAATGAGCAGTACTTC. It specifies CSAGLAGGRGYNEQYF.

This clonotype was seen only a few times. V usage is TRBV20-1 and J usage is TRBJ1-3; D unresolved. Germline CDR1 DFQATT, CDR2 SNEGSKA (reference sequence). The CDR3 sequence is 17 residues long. V lost 2 bases, J lost 1 base, and 18 bases lay in between. CDR3 nucleotide sequence: TGCAGTGCTAGAAATTTACGTGGTAGGGTGTCTGGAAACACCATATATTTT. Protein sequence: CSARNLRGRVSGNTIYF.

This clonotype was detected ten times or more. The J gene is TRBJ1-2, the V gene TRBV3-1; TRBD1 is a possible D gene (5 bases). The CDR3 is 13 amino acids. Germline values: CDR1 LGHDT, CDR2 YNNKEL (reference sequence). V shed 4 bases and J shed 5 bases, with 11 bases lying between them. The DNA of the CDR3 is TGTGCCAGCAGCCGAGGAGGGGATTATGGCTACACCTTC. This encodes CASSRGGDYGYTF.

This clonotype occurred many times. The V call is TRBV4-3, the J call TRBJ2-7, with D hard to call. Trimming took off 0 bases at V and 3 bases at J, with 6 bases between the two ends. This CDR3 has 13 amino acids. The germline V gene encodes CDR1 LGHNA and CDR2 YSLEER. The CDR3 sequence: CASSQDLVYEQYF. The CDR3 nucleotides read TGCGCCAGCAGCCAAGATTTGGTCTACGAGCAGTACTTC.

CDR3 DNA: TGCAGTGCTAGAGACCAGGGTGTTGAAAAACTGTTTTTT. Its protein product is CSARDQGVEKLFF. The chain uses TRBV20-1 and TRBJ1-4; tentatively, D is TRBD1 (5 bases). The CDR3 is 13 amino acids. V was clipped by 0 bases and J by 7 bases, with 9 bases between them. The germline CDR1 and CDR2 sequences are DFQATT and SNEGSKA (reference sequence).

This clonotype was seen ten or more times. The chain combines TRBV12-5 with TRBJ2-6, with TRBD1 identical over 9 bases. Germline values: CDR1 LGHNT, CDR2 FRNRAP. CDR3 length: 15 amino acids. J lost 11 bases, V lost 0 bases, and 5 bases had no gene match. The CDR3 sequence is CASGLVDRGSHVLTF. CDR3 coding DNA: TGTGCTAGTGGTTTGGTAGACAGGGGGTCCCACGTCCTGACTTTC.

This clonotype showed up many times. The V call is TRBV19, the J call TRBJ1-5; tentative D call: TRBD1 (6 bases). V lost 10 bases, J lost 5 bases, and 21 bases lay in between. Germline loops: CDR1 LNHDA, CDR2 SQIVND (reference sequence). This CDR3 is built from 15 residues. CDR3 coding DNA: TGTGCCACCAAGACCGCTACAGGGTCGGATCAGCCCCAGCATTTT. Its protein is CATKTATGSDQPQHF. The variable domain in full, completed from reference TRBV19 and TRBJ1-5, reads DGGITQSPKYLFRKEGQNVTLSCEQNLNHDAMYWYRQDPGQGLRLIYYSQIVNDFQKGDIAEGYSVSREKKESFPLTVTSAQKNPTAFYLCATKTATGSDQPQHFGDGTRLSIL.

This clonotype was seen at least ten times. This rearrangement joins TRBV6-2 or TRBV6-3 to TRBJ2-7, with D hard to call. The V gene's germline CDR1 is MNHEY and CDR2 SVGEGT. The ends were cut back, 2 bases at V and 3 bases at J, with 2 bases in the middle. The length of the CDR3 is 11 residues. CDR3: CASSYLYEQYF. The CDR3 bases are TGTGCCAGCAGTTACCTCTACGAGCAGTACTTC.

This clonotype was observed many times. The CDR3 sequence is CASSPTSGRGKNEQFF. CDR3 nucleotides: TGTGCCAGCAGCCCGACTAGCGGGAGAGGAAAAAATGAGCAGTTCTTC. The chain links TRBV7-9 to TRBJ2-1; 12 bases fit TRBD2. Germline V CDR1 and CDR2: SEHNR, FQNEAQ (reference sequence). The J segment lost 7 bases and the V segment lost 5 bases, leaving 9 bases of the junction unmatched. The CDR3 is 16 residues long.

This clonotype appeared a few times. CDR3 sequence: CASSVDRGTEAFF. The DNA of the CDR3 is TGTGCCAGTAGTGTGGACAGGGGGACTGAAGCTTTCTTT. This chain links TRBV19 with TRBJ1-1; 10 bases line up with TRBD1. V lost 5 bases and J lost 5; bases outside the gene matches: 2. This CDR3 comprises 13 residues. CDR1 LNHDA and CDR2 SQIVND come from the germline V gene (reference sequence).

This clonotype has a handful of counts. The V call is TRBV19, the J call TRBJ1-2; D remains unclear. This CDR3 has 14 amino acids. Trimming shortened V by 6 bases and J by 0 bases, and 11 bases separated the two germline ends. Germline V gene lookup returns CDR1 LNHDA and CDR2 SQIVND (reference sequence). The CDR3 reads CASRSGRTNYGYTF. The CDR3 nucleotides read TGTGCCAGTAGATCGGGCAGGACTAACTATGGCTACACCTTC.

There are many counts of this clonotype. The chain combines TRBV28 with TRBJ2-5, with TRBD1 identical over 7 bases. V dropped 11 bases and J dropped 1; count of bases not matched to a gene: 19. Germline CDR1 MDHEN, CDR2 SYDVKM. The CDR3 length is 17 residues. CDR3: CAGKNSGGGQVQETQYF. The CDR3 DNA sequence: TGTGCCGGAAAAAACTCAGGTGGCGGACAGGTCCAAGAGACCCAGTACTTC.

In this sample, this clonotype turned up many times. The rearrangement uses TRBV29-1 and TRBJ2-5, with D uncertain. The germline V gene encodes CDR1 SQVTM and CDR2 ANQGSEA. Trimming stripped 4 bases from V and 5 bases from J, with 8 bases between. The CDR3 length is 11 residues. CDR3 DNA sequence: TGCAGCGTTGGGGGATGGGAGACCCAGTACTTC. Amino acids: CSVGGWETQYF. Filled out from reference TRBV29-1 and TRBJ2-5, the complete variable domain reads SAVISQKPSRDICQRGTSLTIQCQVDSQVTMMFWYRQQPGQSLTLIATANQGSEATYESGFVIDKFPISRPNLTFSTLTVSNMSPEDSSIYLCSVGGWETQYFGPGTRLLVL.

This clonotype was observed at least ten times. The chain couples TRBV6-2 or TRBV6-3 to TRBJ1-2; D unclear. V was clipped by 4 bases and J by 2 bases, with 8 bases between them. This CDR3 is 13 amino acids long. Germline CDR1 is MNHEY and CDR2 is SVGEGT. CDR3 coding DNA: TGTGCCAGCAGTTTTTCGGAAAACTATGGCTACACCTTC. Its protein is CASSFSENYGYTF.

The chain links TRBV27 to TRBJ2-1; no clear D. The V end was cut by 5 bases, the J end by 0 bases, with 11 bases between. CDR1 MNHEY and CDR2 SMNVEV come from the germline V gene (reference sequence). The CDR3 totals 15 residues. The CDR3 DNA reads as TGTGCCAGCAGTCGCGGCGGTAACTCCTACAATGAGCAGTTCTTC. It yields the protein CASSRGGNSYNEQFF.

Ten or more counts support this clonotype. The chain joins TRBV4-2 to TRBJ1-1, with D possibly TRBD1 on 5 matching bases. V lost 6 bases to trimming and J lost 4 bases, with 15 bases between them. CDR3 length: 14 residues. The germline V gene encodes CDR1 LGHNA and CDR2 YNFKEQ. The CDR3 loop is CASRLTVGVTEAFF. CDR3 sequence (DNA): TGTGCCAGCAGGCTCACGGTGGGGGTCACTGAAGCTTTCTTT.

This clonotype was picked up many times. The rearrangement uses TRBV13 and TRBJ2-1; D not certain. Germline V gene data show CDR1 as PRHDT and CDR2 as FYEKMQ (reference sequence). V lost 5 bases, J lost 10 bases, and 15 bases lay in between. This CDR3 has 13 residues. CDR3 DNA sequence: TGTGCCAGCAGCCCCGAGCTAGAAGGCGAGCAGTTCTTC. This sequence encodes CASSPELEGEQFF.

This clonotype was counted at least ten times. The CDR3 nucleotides read TGTGCCTGGAGTGTAGGCACCACTAACTATGGCTACACCTTC. Translation: CAWSVGTTNYGYTF. The chain is built from TRBV30 and TRBJ1-2; D not certain. Germline lookup yields CDR1 GTSNPN and CDR2 SVGIG (reference sequence). The CDR3 is 14 residues long. Between the trimmed V and J ends, which lost 0 bases and 0 bases, there was a span of 8 bases.

As regards this clonotype: This may be a read error, as it is one base from a much larger clone. The V gene is TRBV5-1, the J gene TRBJ2-1; D is undetermined. Germline-derived CDR1 and CDR2 are SGHRS and YFSETQ. The CDR3 consists of 14 residues. In DNA form, the CDR3 reads TGCGCCGGCAGCTTGGAAGGCCTGGCGGATGAGCAGTTCTTC. It encodes CAGSLEGLADEQFF.

This clonotype showed up many times. For the CDR3, the DNA is TGTGCCAGCTGCTCGGGGACAAACTACAATGAGCAGTTCTTC. Its translation is CASCSGTNYNEQFF. V is TRBV7-2 and J is TRBJ2-1; TRBD1 might be the D (6 bases). Deletions cut 8 bases from V and 3 bases from J, with 14 bases between. This CDR3 spans 14 amino acids. The germline V gene encodes CDR1 SGHTA and CDR2 FQGNSA.

This clonotype was found many times. V is TRBV7-6 and J is TRBJ1-2, with D perhaps TRBD1 (5 bases). CDR3 length: 14 residues. The germline gives CDR1 SGHVS, CDR2 FNYEAQ. Trimming shortened V by 1 base and J by 7 bases, and 13 bases separated the two germline ends. The CDR3 coding sequence is TGTGCCAGCAGCTTAGGAGGAGGGGCGGTTGGCTACACCTTC. Translated: CASSLGGGAVGYTF.